The next 25 T cell receptor beta chains were all read from a single sample in a study of T cell responses to AZD1222 COVID-19 vaccine. The table came from immunoSEQ multiplex PCR; TCRdb's copy has only in-frame clones and leaves some out. The table has more than 95,000 clones, about 91% seen once. The source was peripheral blood, collected on day 0 of AZD1222 vaccination. These receptors came from an adult in good health.

The chain uses TRBV21-1 and TRBJ1-1. TRBV21-1 constitutes a pseudogene. There are 15 residues in the CDR3. The CDR3 here is CASSKEDRLGTEAFF. The CDR3 DNA is TGTGCCAGCAGCAAAGAAGACAGACTAGGGACTGAAGCTTTCTTT.

The gene calls are TRBV15 and TRBJ1-1, with D possibly matching TRBD1 (5 bases). This CDR3 comprises 15 residues. Per germline, CDR1 LNHNV and CDR2 YYDKDF (reference sequence). Trimming took 4 bases from V and 1 from J, leaving 13 bases between them. CDR3 residues: CATSIQYGGNTEAFF. CDR3 in DNA: TGTGCCACCAGCATCCAATACGGGGGGAACACTGAAGCTTTCTTT. The full variable domain, completed using reference TRBV15 and TRBJ1-1, is DAMVIQNPRYQVTQFGKPVTLSCSQTLNHNVMYWYQQKSSQAPKLLFHYYDKDFNNEADTPDNFQSRRPNTSFCFLDIRSPGLGDTAMYLCATSIQYGGNTEAFFGQGTRLTVV.

The chain couples TRBV19 to TRBJ1-2, with D possibly matching TRBD1 (5 bases). Germline loops: CDR1 LNHDA, CDR2 SQIVND (reference sequence). The CDR3 sequence is 15 residues long. V was clipped by 5 bases and J by 7 bases, with 20 bases between them. The CDR3 reads CASSDPSGHTVGYTF. The CDR3, as DNA: TGTGCCAGTAGTGACCCCTCGGGGCATACTGTTGGCTACACCTTC.

The rearrangement uses TRBV6-1 and TRBJ1-2; no reliable D call. Trimming took 3 bases from V and 8 from J, leaving 19 bases between them. Germline CDR1 and CDR2: MNHNS and SASEGT. This CDR3 spans 15 amino acids. CDR3 DNA sequence: TGTGCCAGCAGTGAGCTACGATCCCAATCAGGAGGCTACACCTTC. This encodes CASSELRSQSGGYTF.

With regard to this clone: Likely a read error: the CDR3 ends without its conserved phenylalanine or tryptophan. The chain is built from TRBV7-6 and TRBJ1-6; TRBD1 agrees at 10 bases. The germline gives CDR1 SGHVS, CDR2 FNYEAQ. J lost 0 bases, V lost 1 base, and 0 bases had no gene match. The CDR3 runs 17 residues. CDR3 residues: CASSLGDRGSYNSPLHL. DNA for the CDR3: TGTGCCAGCAGCTTAGGGGACAGGGGCTCCTATAATTCACCCCTCCACCTT.

The J gene is TRBJ1-1, the V gene TRBV21-1. TRBV21-1 is a listed pseudogene. The CDR3 is 18 amino acids. The CDR3 DNA is TGTGCCAGCAGCACCCCTCGGGGGGCGCCCTGGAAGAACACTGAAGCTTTCTTT. It is translated as CASSTPRGAPWKNTEAFF.

V and J are TRBV14 and TRBJ2-3, with D maybe TRBD2 (7 bases). Germline CDR1 reads SGHDN; CDR2 reads FVKESK. The V end was cut by 4 bases, the J end by 3 bases, with 11 bases between. This CDR3 has 14 amino acids. The CDR3 reads CASSPAGATDTQYF. The CDR3 DNA follows: TGTGCCAGCAGCCCTGCGGGGGCAACAGATACGCAGTATTTT. Full variable domain (missing parts from reference TRBV14 and TRBJ2-3): EAGVTQFPSHSVIEKGQTVTLRCDPISGHDNLYWYRRVMGKEIKFLLHFVKESKQDESGMPNNRFLAERTGGTYSTLKVQPAELEDSGVYFCASSPAGATDTQYFGPGTRLTVL.

Turning to this clone: Because the CDR3 is missing its conserved closing phenylalanine or tryptophan, this is likely a read error. The genes are TRBV7-3 and TRBJ1-6; D uncertain. The V end lost 9 bases, the J end lost 5 bases, and 11 bases lay between the germline ends. The CDR3 is made up of 13 amino acids. The germline gives CDR1 SGHTA, CDR2 FQGTGA. This CDR3 is CASSVQHNSPLHL. CDR3 nucleotides: TGTGCCAGTTCGGTGCAGCATAATTCACCCCTCCACCTT.

V usage is TRBV19 and J usage is TRBJ2-7; 7 nucleotides match TRBD1. The germline CDR1 and CDR2 sequences are LNHDA and SQIVND (reference sequence). There are 14 residues in the CDR3. V was pared by 4 bases and J by 4 bases, with 7 bases of the junction left unmatched. CDR3 DNA: TGTGCCAGTAGTACCCAGACAGGGCCTTACGAGCAGTACTTC. As protein: CASSTQTGPYEQYF.

The J gene is TRBJ2-4, the V gene TRBV18; TRBD1 aligns across 7 bases. V shed 6 bases and J 2 bases; nucleotides not matched to a gene: 13. The germline gives CDR1 KGHSH, CDR2 LQKENI. CDR3 length: 17 amino acids. The CDR3 DNA reads TGTGCCAGCTCCCTGAACAAAGAGACAGGGTCCAAAAACATTCAGTACTTC. It encodes CASSLNKETGSKNIQYF.

The chain links TRBV7-3 to TRBJ1-3, with a possible D match to TRBD1 (5 bases). Germline CDR1 reads SGHTA; CDR2 reads FQGTGA. The CDR3 contains 17 residues. V was trimmed by 2 bases and J by 0 bases, leaving 14 bases between them. The CDR3 loop reads CASSLLGVGASGNTIYF. The CDR3 bases are TGTGCCAGCAGCTTACTAGGTGTTGGGGCCTCTGGAAACACCATATATTTT.

The chain joins TRBV10-3 to TRBJ1-6; D is uncertain. V gave up 0 bases and J gave up 3 bases, with 9 bases separating them. CDR3 size: 16 residues. The germline gives CDR1 ENHRY, CDR2 SYGVKD. This CDR3 is CAISESGEGYNSPLHF. The CDR3 nucleotides read TGTGCCATCAGTGAGTCTGGAGAGGGCTATAATTCACCCCTCCACTTT.

The chain uses TRBV5-6 and TRBJ1-2; the D gene is possibly TRBD1 (6 bases). CDR1 and CDR2 (germline): SGHDT, YYEEEE. The germline V and J ends were trimmed by 2 bases and 4 bases, with 15 bases remaining between them. CDR3 length equals 15 residues. CDR3 sequence: CASSFLHRDTYGYTF. As DNA, the CDR3 is TGTGCCAGCAGCTTCCTTCACCGGGACACCTATGGCTACACCTTC.

V and J are TRBV3-1 (or the pseudogene TRBV3-2) and TRBJ1-1; D ambiguous. CDR3 length: 15 residues. Germline V gene lookup returns CDR1 LGHDT and CDR2 YNNKEL (reference sequence). V lost 1 base to trimming and J lost 0 bases, with 9 bases between them. The CDR3 sequence: CASSQGWAVNTEAFF. The CDR3 DNA is TGTGCCAGCAGCCAAGGATGGGCGGTGAACACTGAAGCTTTCTTT.

The J gene is TRBJ1-6, the V gene TRBV9; 8 nucleotides line up with TRBD1. CDR3 size: 16 residues. The ends lost 2 bases at V and 8 bases at J; junction bases unmatched: 9. In germline, CDR1 is SGDLS, CDR2 YYNGEE. The CDR3 sequence: CASSVRDRPWDSPLHF. The CDR3 nucleotides read TGTGCCAGCAGCGTCAGGGACAGGCCGTGGGATTCACCCCTCCACTTT.

V usage is TRBV6-5 and J usage is TRBJ2-7, with D tentatively TRBD2 (6 bases). The CDR3 consists of 14 residues. Germline V gives CDR1 MNHEY, CDR2 SVGAGI. The V and J ends lost 0 bases and 2 bases respectively, with 8 bases between them. The CDR3 protein is CASSYSGGPYEQYF. CDR3 in DNA: TGTGCCAGCAGTTACTCGGGGGGTCCCTACGAGCAGTACTTC.

This clone has a single count. The CDR3 DNA follows: TGTGCTAGTGGAGGCACTAGTGGGGGCCTTCAAGAGACCCAGTACTTC. Protein: CASGGTSGGLQETQYF. V usage is TRBV12-5 and J usage is TRBJ2-5; weak D call: TRBD1 (6 bases). Germline assignment: CDR1 LGHNT and CDR2 FRNRAP. The CDR3 length is 16 residues. V was pared by 6 bases and J by 2 bases, with 19 bases between. Supplemented by reference TRBV12-5 and TRBJ2-5, the full variable domain reads DARVTQTPRHKVTEMGQEVTMRCQPILGHNTVFWYRQTMMQGLELLAYFRNRAPLDDSGMPKDRFSAEMPDATLATLKIQPSEPRDSAVYFCASGGTSGGLQETQYFGPGTRLLVL.

This chain links TRBV4-2 with TRBJ2-5; D is possibly TRBD1 or TRBD2 (5 bases each). Germline V gene lookup returns CDR1 LGHNA and CDR2 YNFKEQ. This CDR3 is built from 17 residues. Trimming pared 0 bases from V and 5 bases from J, leaving 19 bases between. The CDR3, as DNA: TGTGCCAGCAGCCAAGATCGAGGGGTTAGGAAGGCGGAGACCCAGTACTTC. It specifies CASSQDRGVRKAETQYF.

This rearrangement joins TRBV2 to TRBJ1-2, with D possibly being TRBD1 (5 bases). Trimming shortened V by 7 bases and J by 5 bases, and 8 bases separated the two germline ends. The CDR3 is 11 residues long. Per the germline V gene, CDR1 is SNHLY and CDR2 is FYNNEI. The CDR3 region has the DNA TGTGCCAGCAAACAGGAATATGGCTACACCTTC. Its protein product is CASKQEYGYTF.

V gene TRBV10-2 combines with J gene TRBJ1-4, with TRBD1 as a possible D gene (5 bases). The CDR3 is 14 amino acids. Trimming took 2 bases from V and 5 from J, leaving 9 bases between them. The germline V gene has CDR1 WSHSY and CDR2 SAAADI. CDR3 coding DNA: TGCGCCAGCAGTGAGAGGTCAGGGAATGAAAAACTGTTTTTT. Encoded protein: CASSERSGNEKLFF.

This clone has just one count. The sample contains more than one DNA sequence encoding this CDR3. CDR3: CASSLAGVNTEAFF. The CDR3 nucleotides read TGTGCCAGCAGCTTAGCGGGAGTGAACACTGAAGCTTTCTTT. The chain is built from TRBV7-9 and TRBJ1-1; D gene unclear. Germline assignment: CDR1 SEHNR and CDR2 FQNEAQ (reference sequence). CDR3 size: 14 residues. Trimming stripped 0 bases from V and 0 bases from J, with 5 bases between.

The chain has TRBV4-1 and TRBJ2-4, with 8 bases aligning to TRBD2. Germline V lookup: CDR1 MGHRA, CDR2 YSYEKL. The V segment lost 3 bases and the J segment 6 bases; nucleotides outside the gene matches: 10. The CDR3 contains 16 residues. The CDR3 DNA is TGCGCCAGCAGCCATGGGACTAGTGGGGGGTCAAACATTCAGTACTTC. This encodes CASSHGTSGGSNIQYF.

This chain uses TRBV7-9 with TRBJ2-7, with 7 bases lining up with TRBD2. The CDR3 covers 13 residues. V was clipped by 5 bases and J by 6 bases; unmatched bases: 7. Germline V CDR1 and CDR2: SEHNR, FQNEAQ (reference sequence). CDR3: CASSGRTSLEQYF. CDR3 in DNA: TGTGCCAGCAGCGGGCGGACTAGTCTCGAGCAGTACTTC.

This clone was observed a handful of times. The V call is TRBV6-5, the J call TRBJ1-3; D is uncertain. The CDR3 sequence is 12 residues long. V was pared by 8 bases and J by 0 bases, with 5 bases between. Germline V CDR1 and CDR2: MNHEY, SVGAGI. CDR3 bases: TGTGCCAGCCACAGCTCTGGAAACACCATATATTTT. Encoded protein: CASHSSGNTIYF.

V gene TRBV7-9 combines with J gene TRBJ1-2; D is perhaps TRBD1 (6 bases). Trimming left V 3 bases short and J 3 bases short, with 11 bases between. Per the germline V gene, CDR1 is SEHNR and CDR2 is FQNEAQ (reference sequence). This CDR3 comprises 14 residues. CDR3 sequence (DNA): TGTGCCAGCAGCTTGCCGGGGGCGTACTATGGCTACACCTTC. Translated, it gives CASSLPGAYYGYTF.